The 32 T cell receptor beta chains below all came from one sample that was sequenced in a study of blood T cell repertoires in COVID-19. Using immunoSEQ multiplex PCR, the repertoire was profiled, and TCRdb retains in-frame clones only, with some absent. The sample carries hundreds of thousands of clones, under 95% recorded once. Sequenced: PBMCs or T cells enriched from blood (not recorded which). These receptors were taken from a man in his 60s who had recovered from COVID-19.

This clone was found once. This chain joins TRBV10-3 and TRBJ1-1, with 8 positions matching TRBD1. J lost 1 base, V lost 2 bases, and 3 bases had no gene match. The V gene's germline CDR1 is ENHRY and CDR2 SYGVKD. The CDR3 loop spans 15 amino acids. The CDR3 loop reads CAISEETGENTEAFF. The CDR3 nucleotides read TGTGCCATCAGTGAGGAGACAGGGGAGAACACTGAAGCTTTCTTT.

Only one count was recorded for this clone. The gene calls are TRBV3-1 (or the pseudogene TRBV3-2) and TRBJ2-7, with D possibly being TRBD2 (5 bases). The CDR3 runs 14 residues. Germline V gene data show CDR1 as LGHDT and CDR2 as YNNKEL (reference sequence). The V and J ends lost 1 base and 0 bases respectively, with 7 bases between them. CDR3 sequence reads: CASSQAGSSYEQYF. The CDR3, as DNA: TGTGCCAGCAGCCAAGCGGGGTCCTCCTACGAGCAGTACTTC.

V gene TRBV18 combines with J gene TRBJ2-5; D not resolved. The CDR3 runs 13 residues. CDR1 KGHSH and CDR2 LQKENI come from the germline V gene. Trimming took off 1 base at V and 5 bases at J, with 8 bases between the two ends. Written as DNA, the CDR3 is TGTGCCAGCTCACCACACGCCGGGGAGACCCAGTACTTC. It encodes CASSPHAGETQYF.

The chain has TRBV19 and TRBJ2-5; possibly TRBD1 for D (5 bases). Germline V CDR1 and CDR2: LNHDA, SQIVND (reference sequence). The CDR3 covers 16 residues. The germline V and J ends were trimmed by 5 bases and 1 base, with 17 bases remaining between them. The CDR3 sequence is CASSQGVSGLQETQYF. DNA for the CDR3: TGTGCCAGTAGTCAAGGGGTGTCAGGCCTCCAAGAGACCCAGTACTTC.

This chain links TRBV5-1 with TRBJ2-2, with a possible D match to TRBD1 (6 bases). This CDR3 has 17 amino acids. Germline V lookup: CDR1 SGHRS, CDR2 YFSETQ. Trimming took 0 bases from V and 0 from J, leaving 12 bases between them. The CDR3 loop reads CASSLEITGPNTGELFF. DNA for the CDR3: TGCGCCAGCAGCTTGGAAATAACAGGGCCGAACACCGGGGAGCTGTTTTTT.

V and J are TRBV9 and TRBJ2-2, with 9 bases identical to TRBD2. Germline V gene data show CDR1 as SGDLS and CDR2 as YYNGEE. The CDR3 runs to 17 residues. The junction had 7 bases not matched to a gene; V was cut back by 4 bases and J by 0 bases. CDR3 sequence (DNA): TGTGCCAGCAGCCTTGAGAGGACTAGCGCGAACACCGGGGAGCTGTTTTTT. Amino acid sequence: CASSLERTSANTGELFF.

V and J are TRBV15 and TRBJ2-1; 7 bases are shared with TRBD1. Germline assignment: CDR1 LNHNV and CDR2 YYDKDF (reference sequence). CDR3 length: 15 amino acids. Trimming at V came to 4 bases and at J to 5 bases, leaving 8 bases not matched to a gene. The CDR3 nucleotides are TGTGCCACCAGCAAAGACAGGGATGTGAACAATGAGCAGTTCTTC. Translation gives CATSKDRDVNNEQFF.

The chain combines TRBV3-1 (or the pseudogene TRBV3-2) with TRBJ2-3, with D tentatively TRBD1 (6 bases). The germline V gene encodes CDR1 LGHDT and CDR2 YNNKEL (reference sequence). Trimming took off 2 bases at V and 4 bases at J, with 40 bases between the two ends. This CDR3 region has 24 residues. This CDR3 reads CASSQRHYSSPEPSQGTSPDTQYF. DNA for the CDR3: TGTGCCAGCAGCCAACGGCACTACTCCTCCCCCGAACCGTCACAGGGCACTTCTCCAGATACGCAGTATTTT.

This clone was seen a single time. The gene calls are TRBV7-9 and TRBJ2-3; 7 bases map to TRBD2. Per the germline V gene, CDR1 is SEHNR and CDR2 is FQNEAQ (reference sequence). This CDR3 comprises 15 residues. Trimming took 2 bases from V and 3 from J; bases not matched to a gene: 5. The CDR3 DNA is TGTGCCAGCAGCTTATTGGCGGGGGTGACAGATACGCAGTATTTT. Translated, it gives CASSLLAGVTDTQYF.

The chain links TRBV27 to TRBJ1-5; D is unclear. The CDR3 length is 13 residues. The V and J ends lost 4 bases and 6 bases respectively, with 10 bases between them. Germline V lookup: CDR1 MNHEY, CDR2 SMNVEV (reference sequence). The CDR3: CASSWSGFQPQHF. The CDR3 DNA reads TGTGCCAGCAGTTGGTCGGGGTTTCAGCCCCAGCATTTT.

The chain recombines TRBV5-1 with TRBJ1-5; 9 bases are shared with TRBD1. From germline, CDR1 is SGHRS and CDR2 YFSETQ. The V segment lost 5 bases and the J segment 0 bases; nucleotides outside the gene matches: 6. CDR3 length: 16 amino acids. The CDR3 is CASRWDREGSNQPQHF. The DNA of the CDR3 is TGCGCCAGCAGGTGGGACAGGGAAGGTAGCAATCAGCCCCAGCATTTT.

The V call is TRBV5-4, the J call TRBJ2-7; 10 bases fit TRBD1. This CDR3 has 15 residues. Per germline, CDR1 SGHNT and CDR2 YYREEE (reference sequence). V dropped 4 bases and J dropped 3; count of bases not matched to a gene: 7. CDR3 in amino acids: CASSQAGTGDYEQYF. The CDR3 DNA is TGTGCCAGCAGCCAAGCCGGGACAGGGGACTACGAGCAGTACTTC.

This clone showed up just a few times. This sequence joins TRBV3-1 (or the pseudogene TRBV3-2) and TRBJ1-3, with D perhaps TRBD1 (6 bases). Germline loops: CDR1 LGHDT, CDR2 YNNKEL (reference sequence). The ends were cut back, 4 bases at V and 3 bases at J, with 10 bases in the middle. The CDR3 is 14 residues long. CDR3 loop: CASSPDRLGNTIYF. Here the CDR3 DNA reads TGTGCCAGCAGCCCCGACAGGCTTGGAAACACCATATATTTT.

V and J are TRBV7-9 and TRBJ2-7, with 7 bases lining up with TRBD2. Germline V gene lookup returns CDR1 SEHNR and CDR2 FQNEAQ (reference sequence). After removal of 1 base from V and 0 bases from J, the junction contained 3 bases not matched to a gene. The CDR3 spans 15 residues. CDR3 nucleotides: TGTGCCAGCAGCTTAGTCCGGGAGGACTCCTACGAGCAGTACTTC. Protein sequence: CASSLVREDSYEQYF.

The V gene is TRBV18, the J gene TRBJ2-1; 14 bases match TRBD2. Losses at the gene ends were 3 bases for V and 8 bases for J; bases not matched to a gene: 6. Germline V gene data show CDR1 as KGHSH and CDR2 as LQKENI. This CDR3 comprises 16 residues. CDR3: CASSPRLAGGPYEQFF. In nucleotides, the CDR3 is TGTGCCAGCTCACCGCGACTAGCGGGAGGGCCTTATGAGCAGTTCTTC.

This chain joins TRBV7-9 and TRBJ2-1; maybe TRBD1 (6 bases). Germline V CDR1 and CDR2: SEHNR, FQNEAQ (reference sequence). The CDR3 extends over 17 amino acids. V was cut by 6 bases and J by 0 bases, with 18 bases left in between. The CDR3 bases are TGTGCCAGCAGTCCCCGTGGGGGCGCGAGCTCCTACAATGAGCAGTTCTTC. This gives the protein CASSPRGGASSYNEQFF.

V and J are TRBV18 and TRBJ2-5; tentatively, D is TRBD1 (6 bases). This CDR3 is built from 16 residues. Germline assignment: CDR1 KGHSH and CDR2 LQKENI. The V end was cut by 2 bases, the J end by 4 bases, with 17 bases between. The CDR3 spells CASSPRDISRGETQYF. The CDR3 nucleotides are TGTGCCAGCTCACCAAGGGACATCTCTCGGGGAGAGACCCAGTACTTC.

In DNA, the CDR3 is TGTGCCACCAGCAGAGATCGGGAGGGTAGCACTGAAGCTTTCTTT. It translates to CATSRDREGSTEAFF. The chain links TRBV15 to TRBJ1-1, with D unresolved. V was pared by 0 bases and J by 4 bases, with 12 bases between. Per the germline V gene, CDR1 is LNHNV and CDR2 is YYDKDF (reference sequence). This CDR3 is 15 amino acids long.

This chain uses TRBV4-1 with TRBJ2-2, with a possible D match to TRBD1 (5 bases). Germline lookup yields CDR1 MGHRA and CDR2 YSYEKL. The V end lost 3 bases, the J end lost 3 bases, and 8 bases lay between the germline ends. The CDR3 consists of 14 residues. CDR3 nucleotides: TGCGCCAGCAGCCACGACAGAGACACCGGGGAGCTGTTTTTT. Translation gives CASSHDRDTGELFF.

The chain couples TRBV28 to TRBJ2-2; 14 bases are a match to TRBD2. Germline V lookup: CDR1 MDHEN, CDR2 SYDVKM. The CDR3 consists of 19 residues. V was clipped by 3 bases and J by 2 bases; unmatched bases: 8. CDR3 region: CASSFHGTSGGHNTGELFF. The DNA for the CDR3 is TGTGCCAGCAGTTTCCACGGGACTAGCGGGGGTCACAACACCGGGGAGCTGTTTTTT. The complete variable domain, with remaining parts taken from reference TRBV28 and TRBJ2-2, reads DVKVTQSSRYLVKRTGEKVFLECVQDMDHENMFWYRQDPGLGLRLIYFSYDVKMKEKGDIPEGYSVSREKKERFSLILESASTNQTSMYLCASSFHGTSGGHNTGELFFGEGSRLTVL.

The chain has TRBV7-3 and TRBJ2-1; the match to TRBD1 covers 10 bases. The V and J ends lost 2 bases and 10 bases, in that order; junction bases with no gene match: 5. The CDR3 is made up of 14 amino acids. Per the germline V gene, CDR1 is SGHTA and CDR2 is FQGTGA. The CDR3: CASSLGTGAREQFF. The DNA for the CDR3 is TGTGCCAGCAGCTTAGGGACAGGGGCCCGGGAGCAGTTCTTC.

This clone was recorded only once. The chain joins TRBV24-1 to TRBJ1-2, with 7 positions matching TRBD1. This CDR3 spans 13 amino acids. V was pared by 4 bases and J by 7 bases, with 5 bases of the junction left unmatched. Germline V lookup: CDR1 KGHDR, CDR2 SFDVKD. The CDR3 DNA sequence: TGTGCCACCAGTGACACGACAGGGAGTGGCTACACCTTC. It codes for CATSDTTGSGYTF.

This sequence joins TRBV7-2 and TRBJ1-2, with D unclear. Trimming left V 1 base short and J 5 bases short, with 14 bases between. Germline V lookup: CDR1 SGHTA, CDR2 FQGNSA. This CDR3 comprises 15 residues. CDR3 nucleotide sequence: TGTGCCAGCAGCTTAGGCGCCAACCGGGTTTATGGCTACACCTTC. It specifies CASSLGANRVYGYTF.

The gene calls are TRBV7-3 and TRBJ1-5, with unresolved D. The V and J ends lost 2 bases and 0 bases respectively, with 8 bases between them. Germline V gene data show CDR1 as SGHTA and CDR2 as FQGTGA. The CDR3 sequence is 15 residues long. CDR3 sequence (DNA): TGTGCCAGCAGCTTACAGCGACCTAGCAATCAGCCCCAGCATTTT. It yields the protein CASSLQRPSNQPQHF.

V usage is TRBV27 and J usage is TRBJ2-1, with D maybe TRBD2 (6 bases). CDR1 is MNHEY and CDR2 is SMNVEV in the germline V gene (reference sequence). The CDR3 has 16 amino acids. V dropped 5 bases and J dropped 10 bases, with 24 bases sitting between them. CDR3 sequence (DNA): TGTGCCAGCAGTCACTCCGTTAGCGGACCGTTTTTGGAGCAGTTCTTC. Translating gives CASSHSVSGPFLEQFF.

In DNA, the CDR3 is TGTGCCAGCAGCCCCTACGGGGGGAGGAACAATGAGCAGTTCTTC. Its translation is CASSPYGGRNNEQFF. The chain combines TRBV9 with TRBJ2-1, with 7 nucleotides matching TRBD2. Losses at the gene ends were 4 bases for V and 5 bases for J; bases not matched to a gene: 9. The CDR3 is made up of 15 amino acids. Germline V gene lookup returns CDR1 SGDLS and CDR2 YYNGEE. The full variable domain, rest sourced from reference TRBV9 and TRBJ2-1, is DSGVTQTPKHLITATGQRVTLRCSPRSGDLSVYWYQQSLDQGLQFLIQYYNGEERAKGNILERFSAQQFPDLHSELNLSSLELGDSALYFCASSPYGGRNNEQFFGPGTRLTVL.

The CDR3 DNA reads TGTGCCAGCAGCGCATTTAGCGGGGGAAGCTCCTACGAGCAGTACTTC. Translation: CASSAFSGGSSYEQYF. The chain links TRBV7-8 to TRBJ2-7; 9 bases line up with TRBD2. The CDR3 covers 16 residues. J gave up 0 bases and V 5 bases, and 8 bases lay outside the gene matches. Germline V gene lookup returns CDR1 SGHVS and CDR2 FQNEAQ.

The CDR3 DNA reads TGTGCCAGCAGCCAAGATGCAACAGAACGGTCGGAGACCCAGTACTTC. Protein: CASSQDATERSETQYF. This rearrangement joins TRBV3-1 (or the pseudogene TRBV3-2) to TRBJ2-5; D unresolved. The CDR3 length is 16 residues. The germline V and J ends were trimmed by 0 bases and 5 bases, with 16 bases remaining between them. Germline V CDR1 and CDR2: LGHDT, YNNKEL (reference sequence).

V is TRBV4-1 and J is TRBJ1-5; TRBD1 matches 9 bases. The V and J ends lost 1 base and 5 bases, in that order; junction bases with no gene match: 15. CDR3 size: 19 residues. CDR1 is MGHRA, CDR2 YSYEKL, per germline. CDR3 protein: CASSQARGFRDRVDQPQHF. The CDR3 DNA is TGCGCCAGCAGCCAAGCCCGGGGCTTCCGGGACAGGGTGGATCAGCCCCAGCATTTT.

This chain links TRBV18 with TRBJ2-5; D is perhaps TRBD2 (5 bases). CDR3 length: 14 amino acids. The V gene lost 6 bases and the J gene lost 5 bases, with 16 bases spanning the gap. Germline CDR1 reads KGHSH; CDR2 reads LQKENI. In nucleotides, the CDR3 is TGTGCCAGCTCCTGGGCCCAATCGGGGGAGACCCAGTACTTC. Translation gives CASSWAQSGETQYF. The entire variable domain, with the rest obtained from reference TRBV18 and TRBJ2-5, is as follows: NAGVMQNPRHLVRRRGQEARLRCSPMKGHSHVYWYRQLPEEGLKFMVYLQKENIIDESGMPKERFSAEFPKEGPSILRIQQVVRGDSAAYFCASSWAQSGETQYFGPGTRLLVL.

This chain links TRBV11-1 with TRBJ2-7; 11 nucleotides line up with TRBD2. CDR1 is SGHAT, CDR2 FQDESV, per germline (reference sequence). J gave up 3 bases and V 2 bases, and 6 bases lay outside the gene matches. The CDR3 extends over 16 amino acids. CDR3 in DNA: TGTGCCAGCAGCTTAAATAGACTAGCGGGGTTCTACGAGCAGTACTTC. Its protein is CASSLNRLAGFYEQYF.

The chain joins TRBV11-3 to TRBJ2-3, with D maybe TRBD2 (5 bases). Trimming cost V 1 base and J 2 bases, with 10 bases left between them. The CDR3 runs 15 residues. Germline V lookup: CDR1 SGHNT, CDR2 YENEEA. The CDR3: CASSLARGATDTQYF. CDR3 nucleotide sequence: TGTGCCAGCAGCTTAGCTCGGGGAGCCACAGATACGCAGTATTTT.